The sequence of this TCR beta chain was determined in a study of cytomegalovirus exposure and HLA in healthy donors. The study's findings and limits: CMV serostatus stood as the only immune exposure information on hand.

CDR1 and CDR2 from the germline V gene are MGHDK and SYGVNS. This CDR3 region has 16 residues. V gave up 3 bases and J gave up 5 bases, with 19 bases separating them. Researchers ran the PCR with 60 Vbeta and 13 Jbeta primers. TCRdb's copy holds only in-frame clones and misses some; the assay was immunoSEQ multiplex PCR. The data contain 100,000 to 150,000 clones, approximately 80% of them singletons. This clone showed up just a few times. Its antigen remains unknown. The source material was PBMCs. The receptor's source is a male donor in good health and CMV-seropositive. V gene TRBV25-1 combines with J gene TRBJ2-5; D might be TRBD2 (7 bases). The CDR3, as DNA: TGTGCCAGCAGTGATAGGGGCGGGGGCTGGAGGGAGACCCAGTACTTC. Amino acid sequence: CASSDRGGGWRETQYF.